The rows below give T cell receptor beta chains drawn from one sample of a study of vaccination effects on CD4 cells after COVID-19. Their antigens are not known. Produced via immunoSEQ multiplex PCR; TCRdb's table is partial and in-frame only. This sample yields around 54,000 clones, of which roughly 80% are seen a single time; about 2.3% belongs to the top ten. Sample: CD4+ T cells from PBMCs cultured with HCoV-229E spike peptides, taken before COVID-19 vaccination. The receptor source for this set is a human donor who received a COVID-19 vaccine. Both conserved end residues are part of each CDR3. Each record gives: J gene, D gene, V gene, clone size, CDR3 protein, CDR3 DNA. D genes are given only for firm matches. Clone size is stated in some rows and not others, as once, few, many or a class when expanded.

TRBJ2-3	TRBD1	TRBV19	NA	CATRDRGPSTDTQYF	TGTGCTACCCGGGACAGGGGGCCAAGCACAGATACGCAGTATTTT
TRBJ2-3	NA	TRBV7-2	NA	CASSLWARATDTQYF	TGTGCCAGCAGCTTATGGGCAAGGGCCACAGATACGCAGTATTTT
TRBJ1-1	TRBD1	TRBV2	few	CASSDEGASVGTEAFF	TGTGCCAGCAGTGACGAGGGGGCGTCGGTGGGCACTGAAGCTTTCTTT
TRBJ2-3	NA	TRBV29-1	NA	CSVGTDTQYF	TGCAGCGTTGGGACAGATACGCAGTATTTT
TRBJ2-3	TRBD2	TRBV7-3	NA	CASSLKSGGDTQYF	TGTGCCAGCAGCTTAAAGAGCGGGGGAGATACGCAGTATTTT
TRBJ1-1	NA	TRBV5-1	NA	CASSHDGTMGTEAFF	TGCGCCAGCAGCCACGACGGGACGATGGGCACTGAAGCTTTCTTT
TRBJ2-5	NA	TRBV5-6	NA	CASSPGTVVRETQYF	TGTGCCAGCAGCCCCGGGACCGTCGTTCGGGAGACCCAGTACTTC
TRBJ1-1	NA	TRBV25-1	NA	CASSDPRREAFF	TGTGCCAGCAGTGACCCCCGCAGGGAAGCTTTCTTT
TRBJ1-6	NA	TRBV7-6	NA	CASSLDPPGGTYNSPLHF	TGTGCCAGCAGCTTAGACCCCCCCGGAGGGACCTATAATTCACCCCTCCACTTT
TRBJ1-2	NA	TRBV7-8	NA	CASSFDAYGYTF	TGTGCCAGCAGCTTCGACGCCTATGGCTACACCTTC
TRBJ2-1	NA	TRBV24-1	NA	CATSDNRDVLDEQFF	TGTGCCACCAGTGATAACAGGGACGTTTTGGATGAGCAGTTCTTC
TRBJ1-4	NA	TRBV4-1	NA	CASSLQFTNEKLFF	TGCGCCAGCAGCTTACAGTTTACTAATGAAAAACTGTTTTTT
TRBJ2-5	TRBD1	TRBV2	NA	CASRDRGVGDQYF	TGTGCCAGCAGGGACAGGGGCGTAGGGGACCAGTACTTC
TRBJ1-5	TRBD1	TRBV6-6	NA	CASILQGTGGNQPQHF	TGTGCCAGCATCCTACAAGGGACAGGGGGCAATCAGCCCCAGCATTTT
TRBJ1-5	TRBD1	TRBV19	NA	CASQQGQGHQPQHF	TGTGCCAGTCAGCAAGGACAGGGCCATCAGCCCCAGCATTTT
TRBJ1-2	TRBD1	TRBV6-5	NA	CASRATGGAYGYTF	TGTGCCAGCAGGGCGACAGGGGGCGCCTATGGCTACACCTTC
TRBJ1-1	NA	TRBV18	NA	CASSPDDGQNTEAFF	TGTGCCAGCTCACCTGACGACGGACAGAACACTGAAGCTTTCTTT
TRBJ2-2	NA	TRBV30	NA	CAWSVGSASNTGELFF	TGTGCCTGGAGTGTAGGATCGGCGTCGAACACCGGGGAGCTGTTTTTT
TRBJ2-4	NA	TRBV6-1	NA	CASSEAPGTKNIQYF	TGTGCCAGCAGTGAAGCTCCTGGTACCAAAAACATTCAGTACTTC
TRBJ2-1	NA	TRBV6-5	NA	CASSYSSGPLYNEQFF	TGTGCCAGCAGTTACTCGAGCGGGCCCCTATACAATGAGCAGTTCTTC
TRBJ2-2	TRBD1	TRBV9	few	CASSTTGTGGSRELFF	TGTGCCAGCAGCACAACCGGGACAGGGGGCTCGCGGGAGCTGTTTTTT
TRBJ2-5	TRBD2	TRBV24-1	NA	CATSSPSGGPETQYF	TGTGCCACCAGTAGCCCTAGCGGGGGGCCTGAGACCCAGTACTTC
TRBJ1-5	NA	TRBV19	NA	CASSISMGQPQHF	TGTGCCAGTAGTATTTCTATGGGACAGCCCCAGCATTTT
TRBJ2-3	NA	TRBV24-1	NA	CATSDYGPTDTQYF	TGTGCCACCAGTGATTACGGGCCCACAGATACGCAGTATTTT
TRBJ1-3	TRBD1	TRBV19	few	CASSRTGNGNTIYF	TGTGCCAGTAGTAGGACAGGGAACGGAAACACCATATATTTT
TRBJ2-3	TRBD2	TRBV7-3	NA	CASSLKTSPDTQYF	TGTGCCAGCAGCTTAAAGACTAGCCCAGATACGCAGTATTTT
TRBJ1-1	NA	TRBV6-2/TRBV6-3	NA	CASSYSDSNTEAFF	TGTGCCAGCAGTTACTCCGACAGTAACACTGAAGCTTTCTTT
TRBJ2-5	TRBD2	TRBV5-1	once	CASSLELAEETQYF	TGCGCCAGCAGCTTGGAACTAGCGGAAGAGACCCAGTACTTC
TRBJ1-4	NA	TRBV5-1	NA	CASSSTATNEKLFF	TGCGCCAGCAGCTCGACTGCAACTAATGAAAAACTGTTTTTT
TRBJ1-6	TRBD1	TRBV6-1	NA	CASSERLTGLDSPLHF	TGTGCCAGCAGTGAACGGTTGACAGGGCTGGATTCACCCCTCCACTTT
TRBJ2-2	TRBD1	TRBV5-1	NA	CASSYRTGANTGELFF	TGCGCCAGCAGCTACCGGACAGGGGCGAACACCGGGGAGCTGTTTTTT
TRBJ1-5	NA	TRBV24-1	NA	CATSGEGNQPQHF	TGTGCCACCAGTGGGGAGGGCAATCAGCCCCAGCATTTT
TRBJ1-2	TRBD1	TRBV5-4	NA	CASSRDRATNGYTF	TGTGCCAGCAGCCGGGACAGGGCTACAAACGGCTACACCTTC